This is a list of T cell receptor beta chains from one sample in a study of blood T cell repertoires in COVID-19. Data came from immunoSEQ multiplex PCR; TCRdb stores just in-frame clones and leaves some out. The sample shows 110,000 to 150,000 clones, 75% to 90% of them seen only once. The sequenced sample was peripheral blood. These receptors were taken from a man in his 70s who had recovered from COVID-19. The CDR3 runs from the conserved cysteine through the conserved F or W. D genes are given only for firm matches. Where a row states a size, it is once, few, many or the class of an expanded clone; other rows omit it.

v_gene	abundance	d_gene	j_gene	CDR3aa	CDR3nt
TRBV13	-	TRBD1	TRBJ1-5	CASSAVRDREGNQPQHF	TGTGCCAGCAGCGCCGTCCGGGACAGGGAGGGAAATCAGCCCCAGCATTTT
TRBV12-5	-	TRBD2	TRBJ2-3	CASGLVVVRTSSDSSTDTQYF	TGTGCTAGTGGTTTGGTAGTTGTACGGACTAGCTCTGATTCTAGCACAGATACGCAGTATTTT
TRBV7-2	-	-	TRBJ2-2	CASSPPGAGTGELFF	TGTGCCAGCAGCCCCCCGGGCGCGGGTACCGGGGAGCTGTTTTTT
TRBV27	-	-	TRBJ2-3	CASSQALNTDTQYF	TGTGCCAGCAGCCAGGCCCTAAACACAGATACGCAGTATTTT
TRBV19	-	TRBD1	TRBJ2-1	CASSKDRGQLRFF	TGTGCCAGTAGCAAGGACAGGGGGCAACTTCGGTTCTTC
TRBV2	-	TRBD1	TRBJ2-3	CAIYYRGPDTQYF	TGTGCCATCTATTACAGGGGCCCAGATACGCAGTATTTT
TRBV27	-	-	TRBJ2-1	CASKRFWDTANEQFF	TGTGCCAGCAAGCGGTTTTGGGACACTGCTAATGAGCAGTTCTTC
TRBV5-1	-	TRBD2	TRBJ2-1	CASDPLAGGNNEQFF	TGCGCCAGCGACCCGTTAGCGGGAGGTAACAATGAGCAGTTCTTC
TRBV15	-	TRBD1	TRBJ2-3	CATSSDRDPADTQYF	TGTGCCACCAGCAGCGACAGGGATCCCGCAGATACGCAGTATTTT
TRBV27	-	TRBD1	TRBJ2-7	CASSWGTGNYEQYF	TGTGCCAGCAGTTGGGGGACAGGGAACTACGAGCAGTACTTC
TRBV11-2	few	TRBD2	TRBJ2-5	CASSPTSGARETQYF	TGTGCCAGCAGCCCTACTAGCGGTGCTAGGGAGACCCAGTACTTC
TRBV19	-	-	TRBJ1-5	CASSMEGLEPQHF	TGTGCCAGTAGTATGGAGGGGCTGGAACCCCAGCATTTT
TRBV7-8	-	TRBD1	TRBJ2-2	CASSLPGQGRPGELFF	TGTGCCAGCAGCCTTCCGGGACAGGGTCGTCCGGGGGAGCTGTTTTTT
TRBV3-1/TRBV3-2	-	-	TRBJ1-1	CASSVLGGSTEAFF	TGTGCCAGCAGCGTACTAGGTGGAAGCACTGAAGCTTTCTTT
TRBV2	-	TRBD1	TRBJ2-7	CASSEAPGTGAYEQYF	TGTGCCAGCAGTGAAGCGCCCGGGACAGGGGCCTACGAGCAGTACTTC
TRBV5-1	once	TRBD2	TRBJ2-5	CASSLLAGEGETQYF	TGCGCCAGCAGCTTACTAGCGGGAGAGGGGGAGACCCAGTACTTC
TRBV18	-	TRBD2	TRBJ2-7	CASSASSGGGTYEQYF	TGTGCCAGCTCAGCATCTAGCGGAGGAGGTACCTACGAGCAGTACTTC
TRBV27	-	TRBD1	TRBJ2-7	CASSPGQAYEQYF	TGTGCCAGCAGCCCGGGACAGGCCTACGAGCAGTACTTC
TRBV7-9	-	TRBD2	TRBJ2-1	CASWAGGPDNEQFF	TGTGCCAGCTGGGCGGGAGGGCCCGACAATGAGCAGTTCTTC
TRBV19	-	TRBD1	TRBJ2-5	CASRLTRDREETQYF	TGTGCCAGTAGACTCACACGGGACAGAGAAGAGACCCAGTACTTC
TRBV18	once	TRBD1	TRBJ2-1	CASSPTQTDRVGDEQFF	TGTGCCAGCTCACCAACTCAGACGGACAGGGTCGGCGATGAGCAGTTCTTC
TRBV5-4	-	TRBD2	TRBJ2-7	CASSRGTSGFVTYEQYF	TGTGCCAGCAGCAGGGGGACTAGCGGGTTCGTTACCTACGAGCAGTACTTC
TRBV19	-	-	TRBJ1-4	CASRDLAATNEKLFF	TGTGCCAGTAGGGACCTAGCCGCAACTAATGAAAAACTGTTTTTT
TRBV15	-	-	TRBJ2-2	CATSRDPGRPTGELFF	TGTGCCACCAGCAGAGATCCGGGAAGGCCTACCGGGGAGCTGTTTTTT
TRBV5-1	-	-	TRBJ1-2	CASSLPGAYGYTF	TGCGCCAGCAGCTTGCCAGGGGCCTATGGCTACACCTTC
TRBV30	-	TRBD1	TRBJ1-5	CAWSAPGQGIQPQHF	TGTGCCTGGAGTGCCCCGGGACAGGGGATTCAGCCCCAGCATTTT
TRBV3-1/TRBV3-2	-	-	TRBJ1-1	CASSREANTEAFF	TGTGCCAGCAGCCGAGAGGCGAACACTGAAGCTTTCTTT
TRBV19	-	-	TRBJ1-1	CASSIYGRGTEAFF	TGTGCCAGTAGTATCTACGGCAGGGGCACTGAAGCTTTCTTT
TRBV19	-	TRBD1	TRBJ2-7	CASKPGTASYEQYF	TGTGCCAGCAAACCCGGGACAGCCTCCTACGAGCAGTACTTC
TRBV7-9	-	TRBD2	TRBJ2-5	CASSFAGGPETQYF	TGTGCCAGCAGCTTTGCGGGAGGACCTGAGACCCAGTACTTC